This T cell receptor (beta chain) was retrieved from a study of T-cell memory formation after mild COVID-19. Regarding the study as a whole: Whether second-wave clones peaking at day 37 were SARS-CoV-2 specific went unconfirmed.

With 4 bases removed from V and 0 bases from J, the gap between germline ends came to 16 bases. CDR1 and CDR2 (germline): MNHEY, SVGAGI. This CDR3 comprises 16 residues. There are a few counts of this clonotype. Antigen specificity is unknown. MiXCR, run by TCRdb on the 5' RACE reads, gives a single entry per CDR3 protein. The data contain roughly 400,000 distinct CDR3 sequences, roughly a quarter of them singletons. This TCR derives from an adult woman who had mild COVID-19 (a few samples of this study predate the infection). Cell type and time point are not known. V and J are TRBV6-5 and TRBJ2-7; D not certain. The sample taken for sequencing was PBMCs or a T cell subset sorted from them (not recorded which). CDR3 sequence reads: CASSFRTARASYEQYF. As DNA, the CDR3 is TGTGCCAGCAGTTTCCGGACCGCCCGGGCCTCCTACGAGCAGTACTTC.